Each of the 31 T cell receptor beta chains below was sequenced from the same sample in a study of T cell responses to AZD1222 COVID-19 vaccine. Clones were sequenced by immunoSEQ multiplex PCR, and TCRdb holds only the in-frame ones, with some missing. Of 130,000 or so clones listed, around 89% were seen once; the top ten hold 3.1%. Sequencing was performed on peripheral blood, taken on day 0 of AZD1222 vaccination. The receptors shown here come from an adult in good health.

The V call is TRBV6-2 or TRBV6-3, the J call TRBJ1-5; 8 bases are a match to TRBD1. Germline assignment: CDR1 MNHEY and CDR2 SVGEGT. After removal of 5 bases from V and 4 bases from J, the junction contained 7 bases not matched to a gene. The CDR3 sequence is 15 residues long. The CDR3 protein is CASSRIGQGNQPQHF. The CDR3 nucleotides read TGTGCCAGCAGTAGAATTGGACAGGGTAATCAGCCCCAGCATTTT.

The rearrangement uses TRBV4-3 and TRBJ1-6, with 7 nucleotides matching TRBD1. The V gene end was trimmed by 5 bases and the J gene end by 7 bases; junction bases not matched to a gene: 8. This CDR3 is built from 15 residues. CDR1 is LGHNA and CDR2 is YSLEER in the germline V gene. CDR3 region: CASSNLGGLNSPLHF. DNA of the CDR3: TGCGCCAGCAGCAACTTAGGGGGCCTCAATTCACCCCTCCACTTT.

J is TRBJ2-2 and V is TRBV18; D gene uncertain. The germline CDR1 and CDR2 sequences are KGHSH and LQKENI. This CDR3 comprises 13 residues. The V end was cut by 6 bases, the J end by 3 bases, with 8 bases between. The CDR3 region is CASSRTYTGELFF. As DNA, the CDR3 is TGTGCCAGCTCTCGGACCTACACCGGGGAGCTGTTTTTT.

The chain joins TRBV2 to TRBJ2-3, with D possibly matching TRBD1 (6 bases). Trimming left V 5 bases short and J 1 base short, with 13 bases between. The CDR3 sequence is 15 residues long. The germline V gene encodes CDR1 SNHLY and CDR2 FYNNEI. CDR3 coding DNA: TGTGCCAGCAGTACACAGGGATACCGCACAGATACGCAGTATTTT. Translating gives CASSTQGYRTDTQYF.

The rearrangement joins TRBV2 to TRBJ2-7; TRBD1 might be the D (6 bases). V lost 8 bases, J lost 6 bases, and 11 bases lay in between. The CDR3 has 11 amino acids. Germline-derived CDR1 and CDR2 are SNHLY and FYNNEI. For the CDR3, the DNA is TGTGCCAGCCTCCGAGGGGGCGAGCAGTACTTC. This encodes CASLRGGEQYF. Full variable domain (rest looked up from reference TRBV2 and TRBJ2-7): EPEVTQTPSHQVTQMGQEVILRCVPISNHLYFYWYRQILGQKVEFLVSFYNNEISEKSEIFDDQFSVERPDGSNFTLKIRSTKLEDSAMYFCASLRGGEQYFGPGTRLTVT.

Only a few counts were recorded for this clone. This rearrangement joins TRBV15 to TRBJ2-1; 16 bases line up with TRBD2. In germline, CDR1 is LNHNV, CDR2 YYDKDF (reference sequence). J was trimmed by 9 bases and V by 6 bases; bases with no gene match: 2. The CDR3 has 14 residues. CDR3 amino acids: CATRGLAGGFEQFF. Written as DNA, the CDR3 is TGTGCCACCAGGGGACTAGCGGGAGGGTTTGAGCAGTTCTTC.

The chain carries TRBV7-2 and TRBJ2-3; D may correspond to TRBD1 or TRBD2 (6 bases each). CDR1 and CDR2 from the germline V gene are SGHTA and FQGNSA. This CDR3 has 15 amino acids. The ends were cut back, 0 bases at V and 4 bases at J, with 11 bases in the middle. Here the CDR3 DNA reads TGTGCCAGCAGCTTAGCGAACAGGGAGGCAGATACGCAGTATTTT. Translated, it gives CASSLANREADTQYF.

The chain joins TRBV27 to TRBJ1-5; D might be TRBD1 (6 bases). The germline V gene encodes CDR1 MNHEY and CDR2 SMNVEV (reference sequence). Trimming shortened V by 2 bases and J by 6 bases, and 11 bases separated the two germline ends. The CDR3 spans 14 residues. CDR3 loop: CASSLGSGAQPQHF. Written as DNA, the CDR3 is TGTGCCAGCAGTTTAGGGTCAGGGGCTCAGCCCCAGCATTTT.

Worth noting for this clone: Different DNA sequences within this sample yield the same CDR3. CDR3 sequence: CASSSSYEQYF. The CDR3 nucleotides read TGTGCCAGCAGTTCCTCATACGAGCAGTACTTC. The J gene is TRBJ2-7, the V gene TRBV27; the D is unclear. This CDR3 region has 11 residues. The germline V and J ends were trimmed by 4 bases and 4 bases, with 5 bases remaining between them. Per germline, CDR1 MNHEY and CDR2 SMNVEV (reference sequence).

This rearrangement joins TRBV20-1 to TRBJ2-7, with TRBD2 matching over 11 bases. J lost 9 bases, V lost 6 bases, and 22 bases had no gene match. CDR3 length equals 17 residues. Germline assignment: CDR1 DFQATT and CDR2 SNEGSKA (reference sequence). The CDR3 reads CSASPYTSGSALRGQYF. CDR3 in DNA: TGCAGTGCGAGTCCCTATACTAGCGGGAGTGCCCTACGAGGGCAGTACTTC.

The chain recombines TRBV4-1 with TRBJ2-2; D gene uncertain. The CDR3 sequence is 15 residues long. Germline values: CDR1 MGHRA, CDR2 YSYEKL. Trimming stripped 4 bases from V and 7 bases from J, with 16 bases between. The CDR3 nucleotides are TGCGCCAGCAGCCTCCCGGGCCCCCAAAACGGGGAGCTGTTTTTT. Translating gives CASSLPGPQNGELFF.

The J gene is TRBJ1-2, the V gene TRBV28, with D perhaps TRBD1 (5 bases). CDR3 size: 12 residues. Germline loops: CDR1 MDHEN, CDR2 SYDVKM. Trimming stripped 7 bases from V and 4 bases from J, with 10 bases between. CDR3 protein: CASNPGLYGYTF. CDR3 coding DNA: TGTGCCAGCAATCCAGGGCTCTATGGCTACACCTTC.

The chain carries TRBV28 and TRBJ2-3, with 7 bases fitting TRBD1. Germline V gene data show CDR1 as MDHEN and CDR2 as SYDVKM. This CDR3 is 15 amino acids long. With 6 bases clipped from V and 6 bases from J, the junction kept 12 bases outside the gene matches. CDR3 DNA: TGTGCCAGCAGCCCACGCTTCAGGGGGTGGGATACGCAGTATTTT. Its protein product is CASSPRFRGWDTQYF.

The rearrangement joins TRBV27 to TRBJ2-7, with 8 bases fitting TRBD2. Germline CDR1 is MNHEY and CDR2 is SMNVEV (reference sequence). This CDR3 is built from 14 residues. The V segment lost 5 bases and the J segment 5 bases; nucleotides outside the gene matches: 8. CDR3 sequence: CASSKRERAHEQYF. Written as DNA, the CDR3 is TGTGCCAGCAGTAAGCGGGAGAGGGCCCACGAGCAGTACTTC.

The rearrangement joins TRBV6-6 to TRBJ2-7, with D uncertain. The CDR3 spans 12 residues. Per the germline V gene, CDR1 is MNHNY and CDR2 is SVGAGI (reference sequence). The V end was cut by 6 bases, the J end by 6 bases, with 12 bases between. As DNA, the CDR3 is TGTGCCAGCAGCCCCGGCTCGCCCGAGCAGTACTTC. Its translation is CASSPGSPEQYF.

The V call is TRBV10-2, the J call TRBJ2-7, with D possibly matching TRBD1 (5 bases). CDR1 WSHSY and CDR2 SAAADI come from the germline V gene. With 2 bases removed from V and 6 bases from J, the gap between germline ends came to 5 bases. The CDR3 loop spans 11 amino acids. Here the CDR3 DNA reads TGCGCCAGCAGTGAGAGGGGCGAGCAGTACTTC. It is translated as CASSERGEQYF.

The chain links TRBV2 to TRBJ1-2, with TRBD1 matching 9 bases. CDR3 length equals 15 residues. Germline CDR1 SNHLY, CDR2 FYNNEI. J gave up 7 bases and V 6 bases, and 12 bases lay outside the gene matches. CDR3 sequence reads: CASRGVRDRVAGYTF. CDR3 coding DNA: TGTGCCAGCAGGGGGGTCCGGGACAGGGTGGCTGGCTACACCTTC.

The CDR3 coding sequence is TGTGCCAGCAGCCGTACAGGGGGATTCTATGGCTACACCTTC. Protein: CASSRTGGFYGYTF. The chain combines TRBV3-1 (or the pseudogene TRBV3-2) with TRBJ1-2; TRBD1 matches at 8 bases. The CDR3 has 14 amino acids. V dropped 4 bases and J dropped 4; count of bases not matched to a gene: 5. The V gene's germline CDR1 is LGHDT and CDR2 YNNKEL (reference sequence).

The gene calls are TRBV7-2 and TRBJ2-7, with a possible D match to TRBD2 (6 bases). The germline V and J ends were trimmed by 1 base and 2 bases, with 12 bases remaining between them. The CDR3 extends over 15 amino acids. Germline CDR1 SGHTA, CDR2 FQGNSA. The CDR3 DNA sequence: TGTGCCAGCAGCTTAGGGGGCGGGGCGGCCTACGAGCAGTACTTC. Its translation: CASSLGGGAAYEQYF.

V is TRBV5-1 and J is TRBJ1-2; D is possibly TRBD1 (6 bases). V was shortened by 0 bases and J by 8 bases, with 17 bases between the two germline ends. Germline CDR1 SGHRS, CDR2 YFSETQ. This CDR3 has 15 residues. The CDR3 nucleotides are TGCGCCAGCAGCTTGGAGGGGGTGGGGTCGAGAGGCTACACCTTC. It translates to CASSLEGVGSRGYTF.

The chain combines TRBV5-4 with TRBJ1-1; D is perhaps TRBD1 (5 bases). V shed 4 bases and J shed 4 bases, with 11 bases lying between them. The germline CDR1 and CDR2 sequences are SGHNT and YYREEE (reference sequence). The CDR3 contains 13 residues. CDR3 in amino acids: CASSLRDGTEAFF. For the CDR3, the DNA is TGTGCCAGCAGCCTAAGGGACGGCACTGAAGCTTTCTTT. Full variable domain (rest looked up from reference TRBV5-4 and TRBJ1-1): ETGVTQSPTHLIKTRGQQVTLRCSSQSGHNTVSWYQQALGQGPQFIFQYYREEENGRGNFPPRFSGLQFPNYSSELNVNALELDDSALYLCASSLRDGTEAFFGQGTRLTVV.

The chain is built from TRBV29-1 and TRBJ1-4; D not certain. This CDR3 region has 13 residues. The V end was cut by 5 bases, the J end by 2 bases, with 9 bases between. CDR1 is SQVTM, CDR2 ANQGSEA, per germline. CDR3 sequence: CSVSRNTNEKLFF. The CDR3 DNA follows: TGCAGCGTTTCCAGGAACACTAATGAAAAACTGTTTTTT.

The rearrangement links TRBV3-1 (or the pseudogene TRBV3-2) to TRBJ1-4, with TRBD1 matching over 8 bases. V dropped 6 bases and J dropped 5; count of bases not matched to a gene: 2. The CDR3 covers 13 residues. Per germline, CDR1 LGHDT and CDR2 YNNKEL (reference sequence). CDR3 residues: CASRRTGNEKLFF. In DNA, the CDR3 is TGTGCCAGCAGGAGGACAGGGAATGAAAAACTGTTTTTT.

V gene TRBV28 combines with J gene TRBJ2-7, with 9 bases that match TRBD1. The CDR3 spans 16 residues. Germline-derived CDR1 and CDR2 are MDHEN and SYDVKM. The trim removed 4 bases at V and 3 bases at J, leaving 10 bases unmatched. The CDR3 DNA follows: TGTGCCAGCAGTTCCCCCGGGACAGGGAAGCTCTACGAGCAGTACTTC. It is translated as CASSSPGTGKLYEQYF.

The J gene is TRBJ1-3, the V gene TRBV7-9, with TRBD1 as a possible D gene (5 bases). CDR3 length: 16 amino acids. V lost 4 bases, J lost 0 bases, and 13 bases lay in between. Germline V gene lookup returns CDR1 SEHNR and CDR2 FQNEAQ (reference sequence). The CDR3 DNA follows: TGTGCCAGCAGCTCCCGGGGCACCGGCTCTGGAAACACCATATATTTT. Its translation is CASSSRGTGSGNTIYF.

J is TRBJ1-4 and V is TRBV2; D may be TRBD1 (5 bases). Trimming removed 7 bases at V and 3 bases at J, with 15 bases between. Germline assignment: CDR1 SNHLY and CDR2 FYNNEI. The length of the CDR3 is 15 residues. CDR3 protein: CASMFSGGSNEKLFF. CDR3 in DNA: TGTGCCAGCATGTTCAGTGGGGGGTCTAATGAAAAACTGTTTTTT.

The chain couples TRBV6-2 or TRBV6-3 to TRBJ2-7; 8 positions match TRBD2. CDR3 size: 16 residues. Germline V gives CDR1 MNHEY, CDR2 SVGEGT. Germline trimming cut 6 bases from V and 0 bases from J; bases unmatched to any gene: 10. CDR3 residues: CASRPFGAGVSYEQYF. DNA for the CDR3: TGTGCCAGCAGGCCTTTCGGAGCGGGGGTCTCCTACGAGCAGTACTTC.

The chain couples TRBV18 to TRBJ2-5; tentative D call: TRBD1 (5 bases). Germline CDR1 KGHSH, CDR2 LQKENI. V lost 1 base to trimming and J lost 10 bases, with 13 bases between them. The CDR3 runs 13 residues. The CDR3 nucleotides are TGTGCCAGCTCACCACAGGGGTCCCAGGGCCAGTACTTC. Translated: CASSPQGSQGQYF. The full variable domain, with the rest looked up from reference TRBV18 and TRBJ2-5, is NAGVMQNPRHLVRRRGQEARLRCSPMKGHSHVYWYRQLPEEGLKFMVYLQKENIIDESGMPKERFSAEFPKEGPSILRIQQVVRGDSAAYFCASSPQGSQGQYFGPGTRLLVL.

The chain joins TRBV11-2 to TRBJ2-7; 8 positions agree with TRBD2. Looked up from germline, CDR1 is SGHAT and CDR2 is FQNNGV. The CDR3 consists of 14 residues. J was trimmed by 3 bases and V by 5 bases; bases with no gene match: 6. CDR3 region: CASSLLSGGYEQYF. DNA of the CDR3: TGTGCCAGCAGCCTCTTAAGCGGGGGCTACGAGCAGTACTTC.

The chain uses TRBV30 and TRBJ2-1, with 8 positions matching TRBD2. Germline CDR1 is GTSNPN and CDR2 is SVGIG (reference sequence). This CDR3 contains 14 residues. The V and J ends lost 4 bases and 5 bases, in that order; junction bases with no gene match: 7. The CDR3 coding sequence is TGTGCCTGGACCATCGGGGGGGTGCACAATGAGCAGTTCTTC. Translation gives CAWTIGGVHNEQFF.

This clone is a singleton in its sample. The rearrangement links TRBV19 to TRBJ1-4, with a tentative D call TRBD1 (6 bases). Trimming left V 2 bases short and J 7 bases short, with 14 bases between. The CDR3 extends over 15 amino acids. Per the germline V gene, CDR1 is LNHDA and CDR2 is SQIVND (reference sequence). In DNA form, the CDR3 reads TGTGCCAGTAGTATAAGTTCCAGGGGAGGTGAAAAACTGTTTTTT. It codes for CASSISSRGGEKLFF.